This paragraph covers one T cell receptor (beta chain) sequence. This CDR3 spans 11 amino acids. Germline loops: CDR1 MNHEY, CDR2 SVGAGI. Trimming pared 6 bases from V and 12 bases from J, leaving 12 bases between. The record originates from a study of blood T cell repertoires in COVID-19. Study-wide background: Sites across the United States, Italy and Spain contributed samples from acute and convalescent COVID-19. T cells, B-cell-depleted T cells, or PBMCs supplied cDNA or gDNA.

Repertoires were generated with immunoSEQ multiplex PCR, while TCRdb's copy carries only in-frame clones and drops some. The table shows under 300,000 clones, with more than 75% occurring only once. The receptor was derived from a woman aged 70-85 years with active or convalescent COVID-19. The rearrangement links TRBV6-5 to TRBJ1-5; D is undetermined. Sequenced input: peripheral blood. This CDR3 is CASSRSGLQHF. The CDR3 region has the DNA TGTGCCAGCAGCCGCAGCGGACTCCAGCATTTT.